Each of the 12 T cell receptor beta chains below was sequenced from the same sample in a study of regulatory T cells in long-lasting Graves disease. Investigators prepared the TCR beta libraries by applying iRepertoire HTBI primers and Arm-PCR of CDR3 regions. MiXCR, applied by TCRdb to the multiplex PCR reads, yields one record per CDR3 protein. The sample contains 420,000 or so distinct CDR3 sequences, about a sixth of which appear only once. Time point of the sample: newly diagnosed GD, antithyroid drugs for less than 3 months. RNA isolated from PBMCs was used to make the TCR library. The data were also submitted as part of a second study, on T cells in Graves' hyperthyroidism and ophthalmopathy.

The material sequenced was peripheral blood mononuclear cells (PBMCs), taken at new diagnosis, from a patient treated with antithyroid drugs. All receptors come from a woman between 18 and 29 years old with Graves disease.

This clonotype has at least ten counts. This chain links TRBV6-1 with TRBJ1-2, with 11 bases that match TRBD1. V lost 4 bases to trimming and J lost 6 bases; unmatched junction nucleotides: 4. Germline CDR1 MNHNS, CDR2 SASEGT. This CDR3 is 14 amino acids long. Here the CDR3 DNA reads TGTGCCAGCAGTGGGGACAGGGGGTTGGATGGCTACACCTTC. The encoded protein is CASSGDRGLDGYTF.

This clonotype was detected ten times or more. The chain uses TRBV24-1 and TRBJ2-2; D is unclear. This CDR3 is 15 amino acids long. The V end lost 0 bases, the J end lost 3 bases, and 7 bases lay between the germline ends. Germline V CDR1 and CDR2: KGHDR, SFDVKD. The CDR3 region is CATSDLVQDTGELFF. CDR3 coding DNA: TGTGCCACCAGTGATTTGGTTCAGGACACCGGGGAGCTGTTTTTT.

Only one count was recorded for this clonotype. With a much larger clone just one base away, this may be a read error. The chain combines TRBV6-1 with TRBJ2-7; D is ambiguous. Germline V gene lookup returns CDR1 MNHNS and CDR2 SASEGT. The CDR3 has 14 residues. This CDR3 reads CASSEGHKGYGQYF. The CDR3 DNA sequence: TGTGCCAGCAGTGAAGGACACAAGGGCTACGGGCAGTACTTC.

This clonotype was recorded many times. The CDR3 loop is CASGDWTRTGELFF. In nucleotides, the CDR3 is TGTGCCAGCGGAGACTGGACACGCACCGGGGAGCTGTTTTTT. V and J are TRBV28 and TRBJ2-2; D is possibly TRBD1 (5 bases). The length of the CDR3 is 14 residues. Germline V gene data show CDR1 as MDHEN and CDR2 as SYDVKM. Trimming took off 8 bases at V and 4 bases at J, with 14 bases between the two ends.

Concerning this clonotype itself: It may be a read error: a sequence one base away is much more abundant. The chain couples TRBV2 to TRBJ2-7; D unresolved. V gave up 5 bases and J gave up 3 bases, with 5 bases separating them. CDR1 SNHLY and CDR2 FYNNEI come from the germline V gene. The CDR3 runs to 11 residues. The CDR3 loop reads CASSIVYEQYF. Written as DNA, the CDR3 is TGTGCCAGCAGTATAGTCTACGAGCAGTACTTC.

The chain is built from TRBV10-3 and TRBJ1-2, with D perhaps TRBD1 (6 bases). The germline V gene has CDR1 ENHRY and CDR2 SYGVKD. The V gene lost 4 bases and the J gene lost 0 bases, with 9 bases spanning the gap. This CDR3 region has 14 residues. CDR3 protein: CAISGQATNYGYTF. In DNA form, the CDR3 reads TGTGCCATCAGTGGACAGGCCACTAACTATGGCTACACCTTC.

As for this clonotype: This sequence is one base from a far larger clone and is likely a read error. The chain uses TRBV28 and TRBJ1-6; 7 bases are a match to TRBD1. CDR3 length: 14 residues. The trim removed 7 bases at V and 9 bases at J, leaving 9 bases unmatched. CDR1 and CDR2 (germline): MDHEN, SYDVKM. The CDR3 protein is CASTLETGISPLHF. CDR3 sequence (DNA): TGTGCCAGCACCCTCGAGACAGGGATTTCACCCCTCCACTTT.

For this clonotype: One base away lies a much larger clone, so this may be a sequencing read error. The chain recombines TRBV7-3 with TRBJ2-1, with D perhaps TRBD1 (5 bases). The CDR3 has 15 amino acids. Germline V gene sequence: CDR1 SGHTA, CDR2 FQGTGA. In nucleotides, the CDR3 is TGTGCCAGCAGCTTAGGGTTAGGGGTATACAATGGGCAGTTCTTC. As protein: CASSLGLGVYNGQFF.

The sample holds many counts of this clonotype. The V call is TRBV28, the J call TRBJ2-7, with 7 bases fitting TRBD1. The CDR3 sequence is 15 residues long. V dropped 4 bases and J dropped 5; count of bases not matched to a gene: 11. CDR1 and CDR2 (germline): MDHEN, SYDVKM. This chain's CDR3 is CASSYGTAVINEQYF. Written as DNA, the CDR3 is TGTGCCAGCAGTTACGGGACAGCCGTAATTAACGAGCAGTACTTC.

Only a few counts were recorded for this clonotype. The chain carries TRBV20-1 and TRBJ2-4; D not certain. The CDR3 extends over 15 amino acids. Germline loops: CDR1 DFQATT, CDR2 SNEGSKA (reference sequence). Trimming removed 1 base at V and 6 bases at J, with 16 bases between. The CDR3 loop reads CSARAGIEVGNIQYF. CDR3 coding DNA: TGCAGTGCTAGAGCCGGTATTGAGGTGGGAAACATTCAGTACTTC.

This clonotype has at least ten counts. The rearrangement joins TRBV2 to TRBJ2-1; 9 bases match TRBD2. Trimming cost V 6 bases and J 0 bases; bases outside gene matches: 9. The length of the CDR3 is 17 residues. Germline loops: CDR1 SNHLY, CDR2 FYNNEI. CDR3 sequence reads: CASSGTHSGSSYNEQFF. CDR3 nucleotide sequence: TGTGCCAGCAGCGGGACCCATAGCGGGAGCTCCTACAATGAGCAGTTCTTC. Using reference TRBV2 and TRBJ2-1 for the parts outside the CDR3, the full variable domain is EPEVTQTPSHQVTQMGQEVILRCVPISNHLYFYWYRQILGQKVEFLVSFYNNEISEKSEIFDDQFSVERPDGSNFTLKIRSTKLEDSAMYFCASSGTHSGSSYNEQFFGPGTRLTVL.

This clonotype occurred many times. The rearrangement joins TRBV5-1 to TRBJ1-2; 10 nucleotides match TRBD1. This CDR3 contains 15 residues. Germline V lookup: CDR1 SGHRS, CDR2 YFSETQ. V gave up 4 bases and J gave up 4 bases; unmatched junction bases: 7. CDR3 in amino acids: CASSLPGQGSYGYTF. CDR3 in DNA: TGCGCCAGCAGCCTACCGGGACAGGGGTCCTATGGCTACACCTTC.